This is a list of T cell receptor beta chains from one sample in a study of Graves' ophthalmopathy and Graves' hyperthyroidism. MiXCR was run by TCRdb on the multiplex PCR reads, yielding one entry per CDR3 protein. The sample includes about 220,000 distinct CDR3 sequences, 20% to 25% of them seen just once. Material for sequencing was peripheral blood. These receptors all stem from a woman aged 45-60 years with Graves' ophthalmopathy. Each CDR3 is given with its conserved first and last residue. D genes are given only for firm matches. Not all rows give a size; the values are once, few, many and, for expanded clones, a class.

NA many TRBJ2-7 TRBV5-1 TGCGCCAGCTGCAAAGAAGGGATCCGCGAGCAGTACTTC CASCKEGIREQYF
NA NA TRBJ2-5 TRBV6-1 TGTGCCAGCAGTGCCTTAGGGGGGGCTGAGACCCAGTACTTC CASSALGGAETQYF
NA NA TRBJ2-2 TRBV6-1 TGTGCCAGCAGCCGACTCGACCAAAGCACCGGGGAGCTGTTTTTT CASSRLDQSTGELFF
NA many TRBJ2-7 TRBV6-2/TRBV6-3 TGTGCCAGCAGTTCGGCGGGGAACCACGAGCAGTACTTC CASSSAGNHEQYF
NA NA TRBJ1-1 TRBV7-6 TGTGCCAGCAGCTCACAGGGCTACACTGAAGCTTTCTTT CASSSQGYTEAFF
NA many TRBJ1-1 TRBV5-1 TGCGCCAGCAGCTCCTGGGACGGTAACACTGAAGCTTTCTTT CASSSWDGNTEAFF
NA many TRBJ2-7 TRBV20-1 TGCAGTGCTAGAGATTTTCTCCGGGACTCCTACGAGCAGTACTTC CSARDFLRDSYEQYF
NA many TRBJ2-5 TRBV2 TGTGCCAGCAGTGTTGGGGGAGCGGCGAGGGAGACCCAGTACTTC CASSVGGAARETQYF
TRBD1 many TRBJ1-2 TRBV6-5 TGTGCCAGCAGTCGGACAGGGTCCTATGGCTACACCTTC CASSRTGSYGYTF
NA many TRBJ1-1 TRBV6-1 TGTGCCAGCAGTGAAGGCGGATTTACTGAAGCTTTCTTT CASSEGGFTEAFF
TRBD1 many TRBJ1-1 TRBV27 TGTGCCAGCAGTCGGGACAGGGGTGGCACTGAAGCTTTCTTT CASSRDRGGTEAFF
TRBD2 many TRBJ2-2 TRBV7-6 TGTGCCAGCAGCGCCTCATTAGGGACTAGCGCAACCGGGGAGCTGTTTTTT CASSASLGTSATGELFF
TRBD2 many TRBJ2-5 TRBV29-1 TGCAGCGTGATAGCGGGTGGGGCTGTGACCCAGTACTTC CSVIAGGAVTQYF
TRBD2 many TRBJ2-7 TRBV7-9 TGTGCCAGCGGAAGACCAAGCGGGACCTCCTACGAGCAGTACTTC CASGRPSGTSYEQYF
NA many TRBJ2-7 TRBV19 TGTGCCAGTAGTATAAAGCCCCGGGCGGATTTCTACGAGCAGTACTTC CASSIKPRADFYEQYF
NA NA TRBJ2-5 TRBV3-1 TGTGCCAGCAGCCAGAGGGACGGGACGATGGAGACCCAGTACTTC CASSQRDGTMETQYF
TRBD2 many TRBJ2-7 TRBV27 TGTGCCAGCAGTTCATTAGCGGGAGGGCGCTACGAGCAGTACTTC CASSSLAGGRYEQYF
NA many TRBJ2-5 TRBV19 TGTGCCAGTAGTCCGACAGCACCATTTGAGACCCAGTACTTC CASSPTAPFETQYF
NA many TRBJ1-2 TRBV20-1 TGCAGTGCTAGAGTACAACCCGTGGGCTACACCTTC CSARVQPVGYTF
NA NA TRBJ1-5 TRBV6-1 TGTGCCAGCAGTGATGACATCTTCAGCAATCAGCCCCAGCATTTT CASSDDIFSNQPQHF
NA few TRBJ1-2 TRBV28 TGTGCCAGCAGGGGGACGGGAAACTATGGCTACACCTTC CASRGTGNYGYTF
NA many TRBJ2-7 TRBV30 TGTGCCTGGGGGCTAGCGAGTTACGAGCAGTACTTC CAWGLASYEQYF
NA few TRBJ1-1 TRBV5-1 TGCGCCAGCAGCTTTGGCCGTAGACCAAGGGGGACCGTGAACACTGAAGCTTTCTTT CASSFGRRPRGTVNTEAFF
TRBD1 NA TRBJ2-7 TRBV2 TGTGCCAGCAGGGAGACAGGGGCTCTCTCCGAGCAGTACTTC CASRETGALSEQYF
NA once TRBJ2-2 TRBV20-1 TGCAGTGCTAGGCGTTTTCTAGTGAACACCGGGGAGCTGTTTTTT CSARRFLVNTGELFF
NA many TRBJ1-2 TRBV30 TGTGCAGCAGTGAGGAGCTATGGCTACACCTTC CAAVRSYGYTF
TRBD1 NA TRBJ2-7 TRBV29-1 TGCAGCGCTACAGGGGTCTACGAGCAGTACTTC CSATGVYEQYF
TRBD1 few TRBJ1-1 TRBV6-2/TRBV6-3 TGTGCCAGCGGGGACAGATTGAACACTGAAGCTTTCTTT CASGDRLNTEAFF
TRBD1 many TRBJ1-2 TRBV19 TGTGCCAGTAGTATAAGGGACAGGCGAGATGGCTACACCTTC CASSIRDRRDGYTF